The 18 T cell receptor beta chains in this list originate from one sample, sequenced in a study of beta chain features in type 1 diabetes. The study reverse transcribed the entire isolated RNA, so it sequenced expressed TCRB transcripts. The assay was immunoSEQ multiplex PCR, and TCRdb's table has in-frame clones only and misses some. The sample holds about 200,000 clones, 11% seen once. The sample consisted of central memory CD4+ T cells from blood. These TCRs come from a man aged 18 to 30 in good health.

The V and J genes are TRBV5-1 and TRBJ2-7; 12 nucleotides agree with TRBD2. Trimming at V came to 4 bases and at J to 0 bases, leaving 8 bases not matched to a gene. Germline V CDR1 and CDR2: SGHRS, YFSETQ. CDR3 size: 17 residues. The CDR3 nucleotides are TGCGCCAGCAGCGCCCTAGCGGGAGGGCCCAGCTCCTACGAGCAGTACTTC. Encoded protein: CASSALAGGPSSYEQYF. Supplemented by reference TRBV5-1 and TRBJ2-7, the full variable domain reads KAGVTQTPRYLIKTRGQQVTLSCSPISGHRSVSWYQQTPGQGLQFLFEYFSETQRNKGNFPGRFSGRQFSNSRSEMNVSTLELGDSALYLCASSALAGGPSSYEQYFGPGTRLTVT.

In its sample, this clone was seen a few times. The chain joins TRBV5-4 to TRBJ2-1; D is unresolved. Looked up from germline, CDR1 is SGHNT and CDR2 is YYREEE (reference sequence). Trimming left V 2 bases short and J 8 bases short, with 17 bases between. The CDR3 consists of 15 residues. Here the CDR3 reads CASSFVRSIRDEQFF. In DNA form, the CDR3 reads TGTGCCAGCAGCTTTGTGCGATCTATCAGAGATGAGCAGTTCTTC.

This clone has only a few counts. CDR3 DNA: TGTGCCACCAGCAGAGGACGGGAGGTAAATGAGCAGTTCTTC. Amino acids: CATSRGREVNEQFF. The V call is TRBV15, the J call TRBJ2-1; 7 bases match TRBD2. The trim removed 1 base at V and 7 bases at J, leaving 4 bases unmatched. Germline assignment: CDR1 LNHNV and CDR2 YYDKDF (reference sequence). The CDR3 has 14 amino acids.

The chain carries TRBV6-5 and TRBJ2-1, with D hard to call. V was pared by 0 bases and J by 3 bases, with 6 bases between. The V gene's germline CDR1 is MNHEY and CDR2 SVGAGI. The CDR3 extends over 14 amino acids. The CDR3 loop reads CASSYSYSYNEQFF. CDR3 nucleotide sequence: TGTGCCAGCAGTTACTCGTACAGCTACAATGAGCAGTTCTTC.

This clone was detected only a few times. The rearrangement joins TRBV19 to TRBJ1-4; 7 nucleotides agree with TRBD1. The CDR3 totals 15 residues. The germline V gene has CDR1 LNHDA and CDR2 SQIVND (reference sequence). Trimming removed 4 bases from V and 3 bases from J; junction bases left unmatched: 5. CDR3 residues: CASSTSGGPNEKLFF. The CDR3 bases are TGTGCCAGTAGTACTTCAGGGGGGCCTAATGAAAAACTGTTTTTT. The variable domain in full, completed from reference TRBV19 and TRBJ1-4, reads DGGITQSPKYLFRKEGQNVTLSCEQNLNHDAMYWYRQDPGQGLRLIYYSQIVNDFQKGDIAEGYSVSREKKESFPLTVTSAQKNPTAFYLCASSTSGGPNEKLFFGSGTQLSVL.

This clone was picked up many times. The J gene is TRBJ2-6, the V gene TRBV30, with 7 bases matching TRBD1. V gave up 4 bases and J gave up 2 bases; unmatched junction bases: 11. The CDR3 has 17 amino acids. Germline CDR1 reads GTSNPN; CDR2 reads SVGIG (reference sequence). CDR3 protein: CAWNKGSGGAGANVLTF. The CDR3 nucleotides read TGTGCCTGGAATAAAGGTTCAGGGGGAGCTGGGGCCAACGTCCTGACTTTC.

By share, this clone ranks as medium-sized (0.01 to 0.1%). V gene TRBV2 combines with J gene TRBJ2-1, with 7 bases lining up with TRBD2. With V trimmed by 7 bases and J by 1 base, 10 bases remained unmatched. This CDR3 has 16 amino acids. Germline V gene data show CDR1 as SNHLY and CDR2 as FYNNEI. CDR3 nucleotides: TGTGCCAGCACCTCAATGAGCGGGAAGTCCTACAATGAGCAGTTCTTC. Its protein product is CASTSMSGKSYNEQFF.

The genes are TRBV30 and TRBJ1-1; D call uncertain. The germline V gene has CDR1 GTSNPN and CDR2 SVGIG (reference sequence). This CDR3 comprises 16 residues. Trimming pared 2 bases from V and 1 base from J, leaving 17 bases between. Here the CDR3 DNA reads TGTGCCTGGAGTCGTCGTATAGGGTCAGGGAACACTGAAGCTTTCTTT. As protein: CAWSRRIGSGNTEAFF.

The CDR3 DNA reads as TGTGCCAGCTCACCACGGGACACGGATCAGCCCCAGCATTTT. It codes for CASSPRDTDQPQHF. This chain links TRBV18 with TRBJ1-5; D perhaps matches TRBD1 (6 bases). The CDR3 consists of 14 residues. Germline CDR1 and CDR2: KGHSH and LQKENI. Between the trimmed V and J ends, which lost 1 base and 5 bases, there was a span of 9 bases.

There are many counts of this clone. The genes are TRBV30 and TRBJ2-7, with TRBD2 as a possible D gene (5 bases). Trimming took off 4 bases at V and 4 bases at J, with 17 bases between the two ends. Germline V gene data show CDR1 as GTSNPN and CDR2 as SVGIG (reference sequence). The CDR3 length is 14 residues. CDR3 in DNA: TGTGCCTGGAAATCCGGACTCCGCTTATACGAGCAGTACTTC. Translating gives CAWKSGLRLYEQYF.

This clone showed up just a few times. CDR3 bases: TGCAGCGTTGAGGCAGGCGGTAACTATGGCTACACCTTC. Amino acid sequence: CSVEAGGNYGYTF. This chain links TRBV29-1 with TRBJ1-2; D unresolved. The CDR3 is 13 residues long. Germline V lookup: CDR1 SQVTM, CDR2 ANQGSEA. The V and J ends lost 3 bases and 1 base respectively, with 9 bases between them. Variable domain in full (rest from reference TRBV29-1 and TRBJ1-2): SAVISQKPSRDICQRGTSLTIQCQVDSQVTMMFWYRQQPGQSLTLIATANQGSEATYESGFVIDKFPISRPNLTFSTLTVSNMSPEDSSIYLCSVEAGGNYGYTFGSGTRLTVV.

A few counts support this clone. The CDR3 reads CASSLLGRAYNEQFF. The CDR3 coding sequence is TGTGCCAGCAGCCTACTGGGGCGGGCCTACAATGAGCAGTTCTTC. The genes are TRBV7-9 and TRBJ2-1; D possibly uses TRBD1 or TRBD2 (5 bases each). CDR1 is SEHNR and CDR2 is FQNEAQ in the germline V gene (reference sequence). Trimming cost V 5 bases and J 2 bases, with 13 bases left between them. There are 15 residues in the CDR3.

This clone was observed a few times. The same CDR3 arises from other DNA sequences in this sample as well. This chain joins TRBV30 and TRBJ2-5; D remains ambiguous. The length of the CDR3 is 12 residues. The germline CDR1 and CDR2 sequences are GTSNPN and SVGIG (reference sequence). V was pared by 0 bases and J by 5 bases, with 7 bases between. CDR3 amino acids: CAWSVQGETQYF. Written as DNA, the CDR3 is TGTGCCTGGAGTGTACAAGGGGAGACCCAGTACTTC.

The gene calls are TRBV7-2 and TRBJ2-1; D is perhaps TRBD2 (6 bases). Germline assignment: CDR1 SGHTA and CDR2 FQGNSA. The V end was cut by 5 bases, the J end by 7 bases, with 15 bases between. The CDR3 spans 14 residues. This chain's CDR3 is CASSRSLAGNEQFF. DNA for the CDR3: TGTGCCAGCAGCCGCAGTCTTGCGGGGAATGAGCAGTTCTTC.

V is TRBV7-9 and J is TRBJ1-1; D is possibly TRBD1 (5 bases). V lost 3 bases and J 5 bases, leaving 10 bases between the germline ends. The CDR3 extends over 13 amino acids. The germline V gene encodes CDR1 SEHNR and CDR2 FQNEAQ (reference sequence). The CDR3 region has the DNA TGTGCCAGCAGCTTGGGAGGGGTAACTGAAGCTTTCTTT. This encodes CASSLGGVTEAFF.

The chain employs TRBV7-2 and TRBJ1-3, with a possible D match to TRBD1 (6 bases). The germline gives CDR1 SGHTA, CDR2 FQGNSA. CDR3 size: 11 residues. V was trimmed by 3 bases and J by 11 bases, leaving 8 bases between them. CDR3 residues: CASSFGGPIYF. CDR3 nucleotides: TGTGCCAGCAGCTTTGGGGGCCCCATATATTTT.

The V and J genes are TRBV7-2 and TRBJ2-3; 8 bases are a match to TRBD1. Trimming at V came to 4 bases and at J to 1 base, leaving 7 bases not matched to a gene. This CDR3 is built from 16 residues. Germline lookup yields CDR1 SGHTA and CDR2 FQGNSA. CDR3 loop: CASSSIEGQGTDTQYF. CDR3 bases: TGTGCCAGCAGCTCGATTGAGGGACAGGGCACAGATACGCAGTATTTT.

The chain employs TRBV2 and TRBJ2-1; 9 bases are a match to TRBD1. J gave up 8 bases and V 1 base, and 12 bases lay outside the gene matches. CDR3 length: 17 residues. Germline V gives CDR1 SNHLY, CDR2 FYNNEI. CDR3 sequence reads: CASSEVTQGQGTYEQFF. CDR3 nucleotides: TGTGCCAGCAGTGAAGTAACTCAGGGACAGGGCACGTATGAGCAGTTCTTC.